A single sample gave rise to the 27 T cell receptor beta chains below, sequenced in a study of identical twins. TCRdb recomputed calls from the 5' RACE reads with MiXCR, one row per CDR3 protein. Among 1.5 million to 2 million distinct CDR3 sequences, about 31% were seen once, and the ten largest hold under 0.35%. The specimen was cord blood. Every receptor here comes from a newborn girl in good health.

About this clonotype itself: One base away lies a much larger clone, so this may be a sequencing read error. This chain joins TRBV7-8 and TRBJ2-3; 11 bases fit TRBD2. Trimming took 1 base from V and 2 from J; bases not matched to a gene: 2. Germline CDR1 SGHVS, CDR2 FQNEAQ. The CDR3 totals 16 residues. Here the CDR3 reads CASSLGGLAATDTQYF. CDR3 DNA: TGTGCCAGCAGCTTAGGGGGACTAGCGGCCACAGATACGCAGTATTTT.

This rearrangement joins TRBV3-1 to TRBJ2-1; 13 bases line up with TRBD2. The CDR3 extends over 18 amino acids. The germline CDR1 and CDR2 sequences are LGHDT and YNNKEL (reference sequence). Trimming took 0 bases from V and 4 from J; bases not matched to a gene: 6. In DNA, the CDR3 is TGTGCCAGCAGCCAAGATCAGAGACTAGCGGGAGGATACAATGAGCAGTTCTTC. It encodes CASSQDQRLAGGYNEQFF.

This clonotype was found a few times. The chain employs TRBV3-1 and TRBJ1-2; no definite D call. The germline gives CDR1 LGHDT, CDR2 YNNKEL (reference sequence). Between the trimmed V and J ends, which lost 1 base and 0 bases, there was a span of 6 bases. The CDR3 length is 14 residues. The CDR3 DNA sequence: TGTGCCAGCAGCCAAGGCGCCCCTAACTATGGCTACACCTTC. Translation: CASSQGAPNYGYTF. The full variable domain, its missing parts supplied by reference TRBV3-1 and TRBJ1-2, is DTAVSQTPKYLVTQMGNDKSIKCEQNLGHDTMYWYKQDSKKFLKIMFSYNNKELIINETVPNRFSPKSPDKAHLNLHINSLELGDSAVYFCASSQGAPNYGYTFGSGTRLTVV.

The J gene is TRBJ2-3, the V gene TRBV3-1; 7 bases are a match to TRBD2. The CDR3 totals 17 residues. CDR1 is LGHDT, CDR2 YNNKEL, per germline (reference sequence). After removal of 4 bases from V and 2 bases from J, the junction contained 12 bases not matched to a gene. The CDR3 protein is CASSPLGLVGVTDTQYF. The CDR3 DNA reads TGTGCCAGCAGCCCCCTAGGACTAGTGGGGGTCACAGATACGCAGTATTTT.

This clonotype was observed a handful of times. The CDR3 loop is CASSTQGVEGYTF. In DNA form, the CDR3 reads TGTGCCAGCAGCACCCAGGGGGTGGAGGGCTACACCTTC. The chain has TRBV4-2 and TRBJ1-2, with TRBD1 matching over 7 bases. V shed 5 bases, J shed 8 bases, and the junction held 8 bases outside the gene matches. This CDR3 has 13 amino acids. Germline V gene data show CDR1 as LGHNA and CDR2 as YNFKEQ.

This chain joins TRBV19 and TRBJ1-5; no clear D. The germline V gene encodes CDR1 LNHDA and CDR2 SQIVND (reference sequence). V was pared by 6 bases and J by 2 bases, with 11 bases between. CDR3 size: 14 residues. The CDR3 reads CASSPFGGNQPQHF. The CDR3 region has the DNA TGTGCCAGTAGCCCCTTCGGGGGCAATCAGCCCCAGCATTTT.

The chain recombines TRBV5-4 with TRBJ2-1; no firm D call. The J call may be mistaken, given a closer DNA end match to TRBJ2-7. This CDR3 region has 14 residues. The V gene's germline CDR1 is SGHNT and CDR2 YYREEE (reference sequence). Here the CDR3 DNA reads TGTGCCAGCAGCGAAGTGGGCCCCTACAATGAGCAGTACTTC. Translated: CASSEVGPYNEQYF.

V gene TRBV20-1 combines with J gene TRBJ2-1, with D possibly being TRBD2 (6 bases). CDR3 length: 15 residues. The V gene's germline CDR1 is DFQATT and CDR2 SNEGSKA (reference sequence). The V end lost 3 bases, the J end lost 6 bases, and 18 bases lay between the germline ends. CDR3 loop: CSARDPRETSNEQFF. CDR3 sequence (DNA): TGCAGTGCTAGGGACCCCCGGGAGACGTCCAATGAGCAGTTCTTC.

As DNA, the CDR3 is TGCGCCAGCAGCTTGGTATTGGAAGGCTATGGCTACACCTTC. It yields the protein CASSLVLEGYGYTF. The chain carries TRBV5-1 and TRBJ1-2; no clear D. The CDR3 runs to 14 residues. Germline CDR1 reads SGHRS; CDR2 reads YFSETQ. Trimming left V 0 bases short and J 4 bases short, with 10 bases between.

In this sample, this clonotype turned up a few times. V is TRBV27 and J is TRBJ1-1; D is unresolved. The CDR3 runs to 13 residues. V lost 8 bases, J lost 5 bases, and 15 bases lay in between. Per germline, CDR1 MNHEY and CDR2 SMNVEV (reference sequence). The CDR3 spells CASRLRGGTEAFF. The CDR3 coding sequence is TGTGCCAGCCGGTTAAGAGGCGGTACTGAAGCTTTCTTT.

This clonotype was seen only a few times. The chain couples TRBV28 to TRBJ2-3, with D tentatively TRBD2 (5 bases). Germline values: CDR1 MDHEN, CDR2 SYDVKM. CDR3 length: 18 residues. V dropped 2 bases and J dropped 2 bases, with 20 bases sitting between them. The CDR3 DNA sequence: TGTGCCAGCAGTTTAAAACTGATAGCGAGTTTGGACACAGATACGCAGTATTTT. Translated, it gives CASSLKLIASLDTDTQYF.

This clonotype was detected a few times. The chain uses TRBV3-1 and TRBJ2-1, with 9 bases that match TRBD2. The CDR3 is 16 amino acids. CDR1 and CDR2 from the germline V gene are LGHDT and YNNKEL (reference sequence). V was clipped by 3 bases and J by 4 bases; unmatched bases: 7. The CDR3 is CASSHGGLAIYNEQFF. The CDR3 DNA sequence: TGTGCCAGCAGCCACGGAGGACTAGCGATTTACAATGAGCAGTTCTTC.

Worth noting for this clonotype: At one end, the junction sequence differs from germline, possibly due to a read error. This chain uses TRBV3-1 with TRBJ2-7; 7 bases line up with TRBD1. The CDR3 covers 16 residues. Germline lookup yields CDR1 LGHDT and CDR2 YNNKEL (reference sequence). Here the CDR3 reads CASTQVEGAPFHEQYF. The CDR3 region has the DNA TGTGCCAGCACCCAAGTAGAGGGGGCGCCTTTCCACGAGCAGTACTTC.

The V and J genes are TRBV3-1 and TRBJ2-1; TRBD2 agrees at 8 bases. The CDR3 contains 13 residues. The V segment lost 8 bases and the J segment 9 bases; nucleotides outside the gene matches: 9. Germline V lookup: CDR1 LGHDT, CDR2 YNNKEL (reference sequence). CDR3 coding DNA: TGTGCCAGCCGCGGGGGACTAGTCGGTGAGCAGTTCTTC. It yields the protein CASRGGLVGEQFF.

The V call is TRBV6-1, the J call TRBJ1-1; TRBD1 agrees at 8 bases. The CDR3 length is 16 residues. Germline loops: CDR1 MNHNS, CDR2 SASEGT. J lost 1 base, V lost 4 bases, and 8 bases had no gene match. CDR3 region: CASSAPRGLSNTEAFF. CDR3 nucleotides: TGTGCCAGCAGTGCCCCCAGGGGGCTGTCGAACACTGAAGCTTTCTTT.

The V gene is TRBV20-1, the J gene TRBJ1-6, with D possibly being TRBD1 (5 bases). In germline, CDR1 is DFQATT, CDR2 SNEGSKA (reference sequence). V was cut by 4 bases and J by 2 bases, with 12 bases left in between. This CDR3 contains 15 residues. The CDR3 DNA reads TGCAGTGCTACTCCGCAGGGTCCCTATAATTCACCCCTCCACTTT. As protein: CSATPQGPYNSPLHF.

With respect to this clonotype: This could be a read error, since a much larger clone is one nucleotide away. The gene calls are TRBV10-3 and TRBJ2-3, with D unclear. This CDR3 spans 15 amino acids. V was pared by 7 bases and J by 0 bases, with 14 bases between. Germline CDR1 is ENHRY and CDR2 is SYGVKD. The chain's CDR3 is CAIKDRPTSTDTQYF. The CDR3 nucleotides read TGTGCCATCAAGGATAGACCGACTAGCACAGATACGCAGTATTTT.

Details on this clonotype: This clone may be a read error of a much larger clone one base away. The J gene is TRBJ2-3, the V gene TRBV12-3 or TRBV12-4, with 9 positions matching TRBD1. CDR3 size: 16 residues. The CDR3 DNA is TGTGCCAGCAGTTCGCACCGGGACAGGGAATTGGATACGCGGTATTTT. Amino acid sequence: CASSSHRDRELDTRYF.

This clonotype was observed a few times. The chain is built from TRBV12-3 or TRBV12-4 and TRBJ2-2, with 12 bases lining up with TRBD2. J was trimmed by 1 base and V by 6 bases; bases with no gene match: 6. The CDR3 extends over 17 amino acids. The CDR3 spells CASSPLGLAGNTGELFF. Here the CDR3 DNA reads TGTGCCAGCAGCCCCTTGGGACTAGCGGGGAACACCGGGGAGCTGTTTTTT.

The chain combines TRBV4-1 with TRBJ1-3, with D maybe TRBD1 (6 bases). The CDR3 runs to 16 residues. With 3 bases removed from V and 0 bases from J, the gap between germline ends came to 12 bases. The germline V gene has CDR1 MGHRA and CDR2 YSYEKL. CDR3: CASSQRDTSSGNTIYF. The CDR3 bases are TGCGCCAGCAGCCAGCGGGACACCAGCTCTGGAAACACCATATATTTT.

This clonotype was observed a handful of times. Here the CDR3 reads CASHGGYSGNTIYF. CDR3 sequence (DNA): TGTGCCAGCCACGGCGGATACTCTGGAAACACCATATATTTT. V usage is TRBV3-1 and J usage is TRBJ1-3; no definite D call. Trimming shortened V by 8 bases and J by 0 bases, and 11 bases separated the two germline ends. CDR1 is LGHDT and CDR2 is YNNKEL in the germline V gene (reference sequence). This CDR3 region has 14 residues.

The chain joins TRBV11-1 to TRBJ2-7; no definite D call. The germline V gene encodes CDR1 SGHAT and CDR2 FQDESV (reference sequence). The V end was cut by 5 bases, the J end by 0 bases, with 11 bases between. The CDR3 is made up of 14 amino acids. The CDR3 region is CASSPSHSSYEQYF. The CDR3 bases are TGTGCCAGCAGCCCTAGTCATTCCTCCTACGAGCAGTACTTC. The variable domain in full, completed from reference TRBV11-1 and TRBJ2-7, reads EAEVAQSPRYKITEKSQAVAFWCDPISGHATLYWYRQILGQGPELLVQFQDESVVDDSQLPKDRFSAERLKGVDSTLKIQPAELGDSAMYLCASSPSHSSYEQYFGPGTRLTVT.

This clonotype occurred a few times. J is TRBJ2-1 and V is TRBV5-1; 10 nucleotides agree with TRBD1. CDR1 is SGHRS, CDR2 YFSETQ, per germline. CDR3 length equals 15 residues. After removal of 3 bases from V and 3 bases from J, the junction contained 3 bases not matched to a gene. In nucleotides, the CDR3 is TGCGCCAGCAGCTGGGGGGACAGGGGCTACAATGAGCAGTTCTTC. Protein sequence: CASSWGDRGYNEQFF.

This clonotype was detected only a few times. The chain combines TRBV6-1 with TRBJ1-4, with D maybe TRBD1 (5 bases). Trimming pared 7 bases from V and 8 bases from J, leaving 14 bases between. Per germline, CDR1 MNHNS and CDR2 SASEGT. This CDR3 has 13 amino acids. DNA of the CDR3: TGTGCCAGCATGTCGGGGCGGAGAGAAAAACTGTTTTTT. Translating gives CASMSGRREKLFF.

There are a few counts of this clonotype. The rearrangement joins TRBV20-1 to TRBJ1-2; D is uncertain. V was cut by 0 bases and J by 0 bases, with 11 bases left in between. Germline V gene lookup returns CDR1 DFQATT and CDR2 SNEGSKA (reference sequence). The CDR3 is 15 amino acids. CDR3 sequence (DNA): TGCAGTGCTAGAGAGTTTGGTGGATCTAACTATGGCTACACCTTC. It specifies CSAREFGGSNYGYTF.

This clonotype has a handful of counts. This chain uses TRBV20-1 with TRBJ1-2; TRBD1 matches at 8 bases. Germline values: CDR1 DFQATT, CDR2 SNEGSKA (reference sequence). The CDR3 contains 14 residues. J gave up 8 bases and V 0 bases, and 8 bases lay outside the gene matches. The CDR3 DNA reads TGCAGTGCTAGAGAACACCAAGGACAGGGCGGCTACACCTTC. Amino acid sequence: CSAREHQGQGGYTF.

This clonotype was seen more than once but under ten times. The CDR3 DNA follows: TGTGCCAGCAGTTCCCCAGGGTATCTGAATCAGCCCCAGCATTTT. Translating gives CASSSPGYLNQPQHF. The J gene is TRBJ1-5, the V gene TRBV12-3 or TRBV12-4, with D tentatively TRBD1 (5 bases). The germline V and J ends were trimmed by 4 bases and 4 bases, with 14 bases remaining between them. There are 15 residues in the CDR3.